This T cell receptor beta chain was found in a study of T cells after somatic rescue of genetic block. Using immunoSEQ multiplex PCR, the repertoire was profiled, and TCRdb retains in-frame clones only, with some absent. Here the sample spans some 15,000 clones, about 72% being singletons. This CDR3 spans 16 amino acids. CDR1 is SGDLS and CDR2 is YYNGEE in the germline V gene. V was shortened by 5 bases and J by 1 base, with 17 bases between the two germline ends. Sample: peripheral blood mononuclear cells (PBMCs). This rearrangement joins TRBV9 to TRBJ2-3; D is uncertain. This TCR was sampled from a man aged 18 to 29. CDR3 nucleotide sequence: TGTGCCAGCAGTTACTGGCTAGAGAGCCGCACAGATACGCAGTATTTT. Amino acids: CASSYWLESRTDTQYF.